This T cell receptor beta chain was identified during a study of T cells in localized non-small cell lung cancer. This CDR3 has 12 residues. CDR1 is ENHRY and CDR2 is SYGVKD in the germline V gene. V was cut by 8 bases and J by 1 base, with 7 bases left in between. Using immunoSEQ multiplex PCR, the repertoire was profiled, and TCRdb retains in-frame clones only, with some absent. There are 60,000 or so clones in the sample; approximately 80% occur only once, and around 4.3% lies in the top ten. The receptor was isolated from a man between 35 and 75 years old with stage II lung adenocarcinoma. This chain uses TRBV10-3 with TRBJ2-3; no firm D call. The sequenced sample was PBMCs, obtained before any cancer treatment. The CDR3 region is CAILTGTDTQYF. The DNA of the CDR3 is TGTGCCATCCTGACGGGCACAGATACGCAGTATTTT.